A selection of T cell receptor beta chains follows, all from one sample in a study of graft-versus-host responses after intestinal transplantation. For these receptors, no antigen is known. Here immunoSEQ multiplex PCR was the method, and the copy in TCRdb shows in-frame clones only, minus some. The table has under 45,000 clones, approximately 94% seen once. The specimen comprised unstimulated CD4+ T cells sorted from spleen or lymph node cells, sampled before transplant. These receptors originate from a human donor who was the organ donor for an intestinal transplant. Each CDR3 is given with its conserved first and last residue. Clone size is shown for a subset of rows, as once, few, many or a class of expanded clone.

CDR3aa: CSVVGPTGLNYGYTF
j_gene: TRBJ1-2
v_gene: TRBV29-1
abundance: .

CDR3aa: CASSQVGIHEQYF
j_gene: TRBJ2-7
v_gene: TRBV2
abundance: .

CDR3aa: CASSITQGTNSPLHF
j_gene: TRBJ1-6
v_gene: TRBV19
abundance: .

CDR3aa: CASSLGNSEQFF
j_gene: TRBJ2-1
v_gene: TRBV5-1
abundance: .

CDR3aa: CSASDSRTTGELFF
j_gene: TRBJ2-2
v_gene: TRBV29-1
abundance: .

CDR3aa: CASSFPTGITNEQFF
j_gene: TRBJ2-1
v_gene: TRBV7-9
abundance: .

CDR3aa: CASSQGRVDRDSYGYTF
j_gene: TRBJ1-2
v_gene: TRBV4-3
abundance: .

CDR3aa: CASSQGGTVYGYTF
j_gene: TRBJ1-2
v_gene: TRBV4-3
abundance: .

CDR3aa: CASSEDGTGIFYGYTF
j_gene: TRBJ1-2
v_gene: TRBV2
abundance: .

CDR3aa: CASTPGQAGVVYNSPLHF
j_gene: TRBJ1-6
v_gene: TRBV28
abundance: .

CDR3aa: CASSPNRGPMNTEAFF
j_gene: TRBJ1-1
v_gene: TRBV5-6
abundance: .

CDR3aa: CASSTRNSGANVLTF
j_gene: TRBJ2-6
v_gene: TRBV7-9
abundance: few

CDR3aa: CASRPGQGRQPQHF
j_gene: TRBJ1-5
v_gene: TRBV28
abundance: .

CDR3aa: CASSKGYYGYTF
j_gene: TRBJ1-2
v_gene: TRBV28
abundance: .

CDR3aa: CASSWDPRETQYF
j_gene: TRBJ2-5
v_gene: TRBV18
abundance: .

CDR3aa: CAISESYNEQYF
j_gene: TRBJ2-7
v_gene: TRBV10-3
abundance: .

CDR3aa: CASSLVTGRTYEQYF
j_gene: TRBJ2-7
v_gene: TRBV11-2
abundance: .

CDR3aa: CASSINGGNQPQHF
j_gene: TRBJ1-5
v_gene: TRBV6-4
abundance: .